This T cell receptor beta chain comes out of a study of cytomegalovirus exposure and HLA in healthy donors (dated by TCRdb to the late 2010s). Study-level background: According to an earlier analysis of several hundred of the donors, some 180 million T cells yielded 90 million to 140 million unique TCR beta sequences and about 300 Gb of sequence data. About five DR-DQ haplotypes were treated as single units for association and clustering because of strong linkage in the cohort. A separate validation cohort of roughly 110 different subjects was used in addition to the roughly 670-subject first cohort. Of the roughly 400 genotyped donors, 65% to 90% fell in the genetic ancestry cluster associated with self-reported Caucasian donors. Typing coverage differed by locus: A, B, C, DRB1 and DQB1 were typed in about 620-640 donors, DQA1 in roughly 510, DPA1 in 600 to 610, and DPB1 in about 450. An early release covering roughly 640 HLA-typed donors comprised about 320 gigabases of sequencing data and 65 million to 100 million unique TCR sequences. High-throughput TCR immunosequencing, statistical association of individual TCRs with disease status, and machine learning were combined to predict cytomegalovirus infection status. In the later analysis, no new phenotypic data were used to find candidate immune exposures; instead, reliance was placed on TCR beta sequences and their occurrence across donors. The study was designed to test whether signatures of past pathogen exposure could be identified by cataloging public T cell receptors. Alongside the repertoire data, information on donor age, sex, ethnicity and CMV serostatus was compiled. In an earlier analysis of 500 to 650 of the donors, high-throughput TCR beta sequencing was used to judge whether each TCR beta V gene segment behaved as functional or pseudogenic. The T cell repertoires of 670 or so subjects were profiled by immunosequencing and related to cytomegalovirus serostatus. Class I and class II HLA loci were covered by the typing at four-digit resolution. On average, roughly 240,000 unique TCR beta nucleotide sequences were sequenced per donor among a few hundred genotyped donors of the cohort, with roughly 19% of those sequences being non-productive. Every discovery cohort repertoire had been produced on one sequencing platform. A later analysis re-examined previously published TCR beta repertoires from more than 600 donors and added high-resolution HLA genotyping to investigate patterns of TCR occurrence. Genome-wide SNP genotypes for about three fifths of the 666 donors were used in a later genetic analysis, which treated that subset as a discovery cohort.

Note on this clone: Its antigen has not been determined. No much larger clonotype is one base removed from it; base qualities were not supplied.

To prepare the library, the immunoSEQ multiplex PCR assay was applied. The multiplex PCR relied on a mix of 60 forward primers for TCR Vbeta segments and 13 reverse primers for TCR Jbeta segments. A multiplex PCR assay on genomic DNA amplified the CDR3 region of rearranged TCR beta genes. The amplified TCR beta libraries were sequenced on the Illumina HiSeq System as 87-base-pair reads. In the source study's methods: In a later analysis, tens of millions of unique TCR beta chains were counted across the 666 repertoires, and roughly 10 million of these chains were shared by at least two donors. Raw reads were error-corrected and collapsed into unique sequences with a nearest-neighbor algorithm that merged closely related sequences to remove PCR and sequencing errors. Alignment of CDR3 sequences to IMGT reference sequences was used to assign V, D and J gene segments. Each retained sequence needed at least a six-nucleotide match to both a V gene segment and a J gene segment. A rearrangement counted as productive if the CDR3 had no stop codons and remained in frame with V and J, and every other rearrangement counted as non-productive. CDR3 was defined by IMGT convention, running from the second conserved V-encoded cysteine to the conserved J-encoded phenylalanine. In an earlier analysis of 587 of the donors, sequences lacking an unambiguous match to a single V gene segment were excluded. In an earlier analysis of some 590 of the donors, V segments were called functional above 56.7% productive rearrangements and were called segregating when the between-donor standard deviation exceeded 5%. A statistical classification framework was built for diagnosing cytomegalovirus status from the catalog of TCR beta chain sequences. A later analysis assigned V and J genes by comparing TCR nucleotide sequences with IMGT/GENE-DB human TR gene sequences. A later analysis assigned CDR3 sequences and most-parsimonious VDJ recombination scenarios with the TCRdist pipeline. In a later analysis, each TCR beta chain was defined by its CDR3 amino acid sequence together with its V-gene family, and reads without a unique V-gene family were excluded. A later analysis removed roughly 590 highly shared, low-generation-probability nucleotide sequences to deal with suspected cross-contamination and a sequencing artifact. In a later analysis, a clonal expansion index was calculated for each public chain from normalized within-repertoire ranks of inferred template counts. A later analysis computed generation probabilities with a VDJ recombination model fitted to out-of-frame rearrangements, and checked the results against IGoR. In a later analysis, TCR-TCR, TCR-HLA and TCR-CMV co-occurrence was scored with hypergeometric tests, and a repertoire-size bias correction was applied to TCR pairs. In a later analysis, false discovery rates were estimated by permuting HLA or CMV assignments 20 times. In a later analysis, co-occurring TCRs were grouped with DBSCAN, and TCRdist sequence similarity was added when clustering was performed within HLA-allele-positive subsets. For co-occurrence clustering, repertoires with fewer than 30,000 or more than 120,000 public chains were excluded, along with about five repertoires with anomalous nucleotide sharing. TCRdb stores this immuneACCESS table with in-frame sequences only. Part of the clones is absent; in the studies checked, under half of the shortfall reflects unresolved V genes, and no reason is known for the rest. V, J and clone size are those of that table, while D and trimming were read from the DNA. Counted in this sample were approximately 220,000 clones; about 80% of them appeared once. Roughly 0.62% of the sample is held by the ten biggest clonotypes.

In total, roughly 670 healthy bone marrow donors made up the cohort. At the time of sampling, every cohort member was nominally healthy, though immune exposures that went unrecorded were likely present. The donor was CMV seronegative and was included in the group of around 320 seronegative cohort members. A peripheral blood sample was collected from each donor, and TCR beta sequencing was performed on peripheral blood mononuclear cells. Genomic DNA extraction from the blood cell samples was performed with the Qiagen DNeasy Blood Extraction Kit. Trimming takes 1 base from V and 6 bases from J, and the germline ends sit 10 bases apart. The cysteine opens and the phenylalanine closes a CDR3 of 14 amino acids. Kept here is only the CDR3 DNA, which spans 42 bases and is read in frame from base 1. Based on the germline V gene (reference sequence), the CDR1 and CDR2 sequences are SEHNR and FQNEAQ. Summary of the overall study and its limitations: A further reported finding was that TCR beta sequences accurately predicted the HLA-A and HLA-B alleles for most subjects in the first cohort. Because HLA typing was unavailable for some donors at each locus, only the typed subset was used in association tests. Compared with the approximately 710-donor mean, donors in an Asian-associated ancestry cluster had fewer N-insertions in productive TCRs, according to a later genetic analysis. The earlier analysis of a few hundred of the donors excluded roughly 17 rarely observed V segments, including chromosome 9 orphons, because counts were too low. A cluster of highly shared sequence variants was judged likely to be a technical artifact of the sequencing pipeline. Correlated functional status among segregating V segments might reflect linkage disequilibrium, but an unknown experimental factor could not be ruled out. It was suggested by the authors that the approach could potentially be generalized to other disease states and immunological phenotypes. In an earlier analysis of approximately 590 of the donors, most TCR beta V segments were observed in productive rearrangements about 87% or about 30% of the time, broadly matching IMGT annotations. Across donors, most TCR sequences were observed very rarely, whereas some public TCRs were present in many individuals. In vitro tests confirmed that a few of the cytomegalovirus-associated TCR beta chains recognize cytomegalovirus antigens. A later analysis associated 15,000 to 20,000 TCR beta sequences with specific HLA alleles at a false discovery rate of 0.05. CMV serostatus was the only immune exposure information available for the cohort. V-gene and J-gene trimming of TCR beta chains was associated with a missense DCLRE1C variant in a later genetic analysis, and the association was replicated in an independent cohort. According to a later analysis, most CMV-associated TCR beta chains appeared to be HLA-restricted, and the HLA associations seemed to be driven largely by CMV exposure. Sequencing depth was assumed to be roughly uniform across donors in the presence/absence analyses, though that assumption may not hold. The classifier was reported to diagnose cytomegalovirus status with high specificity and sensitivity in both the original and validation cohorts. Assigning TCR associations to individual alleles was difficult when HLA alleles, especially DR and DQ, strongly co-occurred. A later analysis found that TCR association rates varied across HLA loci, with DRB1 alleles showing the most associated TCRs and HLA-C alleles the fewest. Compared with equally common non-associated chains, HLA-associated TCR beta chains in a later analysis were more clonally expanded and had lower generation probabilities. Only TCR beta chains were sequenced in this cohort, and the absence of alpha or paired-chain data limited detectable features. A total of 150 or so TCR beta chains were listed by the study as associated with cytomegalovirus. Several of the top co-occurrence clusters appeared to be linked to parvovirus B19, influenza, CMV and Epstein-Barr virus, according to a later analysis. Some IMGT-functional V segments, including TRBV6-2 and TRBV6-3, could not be told apart with the 87-base-pair reads, so those segments were excluded.

This sequence originates from a man younger than 35 in good health and CMV-seronegative. Material: PBMCs. The V and J genes are TRBV7-9 and TRBJ1-5; the D gene lacks a confident call. The DNA sequence is as follows: TGTGCCAGCAGCTTAGATGGCGAGGGTCAGCCCCAGCATTTT. It codes for CASSLDGEGQPQHF.